What follows are 18 T cell receptor beta chains derived from one specimen sequenced in a study of control samples from healthy donors and cancer patients. The table came from immunoSEQ multiplex PCR; TCRdb's copy has only in-frame clones and leaves some out. The sample includes 150,000 or so clones, approximately 93% of them seen just once. Sequencing was done on a sample of blood. These TCRs come from a man aged 18 to 29 in good health.

This clone turned up a few times. The gene calls are TRBV2 and TRBJ2-7, with TRBD1 matching 11 bases. There are 15 residues in the CDR3. CDR1 is SNHLY, CDR2 FYNNEI, per germline. Germline trimming cut 6 bases from V and 0 bases from J; bases unmatched to any gene: 4. The CDR3 DNA reads TGTGCCAGCAGCGCGGACAGGGGGCCCTCCTACGAGCAGTACTTC. Its protein is CASSADRGPSYEQYF.

The chain joins TRBV6-6 to TRBJ1-4; D unclear. V shed 6 bases and J shed 7 bases, with 15 bases lying between them. Germline lookup yields CDR1 MNHNY and CDR2 SVGAGI (reference sequence). The CDR3 has 14 amino acids. Written as DNA, the CDR3 is TGTGCCAGCAGCTCCATATCCTCGGGTGAAAAACTGTTTTTT. Translation: CASSSISSGEKLFF.

The chain is built from TRBV4-2 and TRBJ1-1, with no clear D. Germline V gives CDR1 LGHNA, CDR2 YNFKEQ. V lost 0 bases and J 5 bases, leaving 10 bases between the germline ends. The CDR3 spans 14 residues. This CDR3 reads CASSQDDVGTEAFF. CDR3 sequence (DNA): TGTGCCAGCAGCCAAGATGATGTGGGAACTGAAGCTTTCTTT.

The gene calls are TRBV30 and TRBJ1-3; no reliable D call. This CDR3 contains 13 residues. The V end lost 2 bases, the J end lost 4 bases, and 9 bases lay between the germline ends. The germline V gene has CDR1 GTSNPN and CDR2 SVGIG (reference sequence). The CDR3 loop reads CAWSPTHGNTIYF. The CDR3 DNA is TGTGCCTGGAGTCCCACGCACGGAAACACCATATATTTT.

The chain carries TRBV7-2 and TRBJ2-1; a possible D gene is TRBD1 (6 bases). The CDR3 sequence is 14 residues long. Germline V gene lookup returns CDR1 SGHTA and CDR2 FQGNSA. Trimming took 0 bases from V and 10 from J, leaving 13 bases between them. The CDR3 DNA reads TGTGCCAGCAGCTTAGCCCCCAGGGGACCCGAGCAGTTCTTC. Translating gives CASSLAPRGPEQFF.

The J gene is TRBJ2-5, the V gene TRBV5-5; D might be TRBD2 (5 bases). The CDR3 has 13 amino acids. V gave up 6 bases and J gave up 7 bases, with 16 bases separating them. Germline V gives CDR1 SGHKS, CDR2 YYEKEE (reference sequence). CDR3 residues: CASNDVPEGTQYF. CDR3 coding DNA: TGTGCCAGCAATGACGTTCCCGAGGGGACCCAGTACTTC.

In this sample, this clone turned up once. The chain has TRBV18 and TRBJ1-3; D is uncertain. V was cut by 5 bases and J by 4 bases, with 18 bases left in between. Germline loops: CDR1 KGHSH, CDR2 LQKENI. This CDR3 comprises 16 residues. CDR3 in DNA: TGTGCCAGCTCAGCGCGGGGTCCGCGTTCGGGAAACACCATATATTTT. This encodes CASSARGPRSGNTIYF. Using reference TRBV18 and TRBJ1-3 for the parts outside the CDR3, the full variable domain is NAGVMQNPRHLVRRRGQEARLRCSPMKGHSHVYWYRQLPEEGLKFMVYLQKENIIDESGMPKERFSAEFPKEGPSILRIQQVVRGDSAAYFCASSARGPRSGNTIYFGEGSWLTVV.

This sequence joins TRBV7-6 and TRBJ2-7, with 11 bases aligning to TRBD2. Trimming cost V 3 bases and J 6 bases; bases outside gene matches: 10. The CDR3 loop spans 16 amino acids. From germline, CDR1 is SGHVS and CDR2 FNYEAQ. Written as DNA, the CDR3 is TGTGCCAGCAGCTTCGGGACTAGCGGACCCTTCCCCGAGCAGTACTTC. Translating it yields CASSFGTSGPFPEQYF.

The V and J genes are TRBV7-8 and TRBJ2-6; D is perhaps TRBD1 or TRBD2 (6 bases each). Germline CDR1 SGHVS, CDR2 FQNEAQ. The CDR3 loop spans 17 amino acids. Trimming shortened V by 5 bases and J by 1 base, and 15 bases separated the two germline ends. CDR3: CASSRGGPGSGANVLTF. The CDR3 bases are TGTGCCAGCAGCCGAGGGGGGCCTGGGTCTGGGGCCAACGTCCTGACTTTC.

The chain has TRBV5-1 and TRBJ1-1, with a possible D match to TRBD1 (6 bases). The CDR3 has 15 amino acids. The germline gives CDR1 SGHRS, CDR2 YFSETQ. V lost 0 bases and J 1 base, leaving 10 bases between the germline ends. This chain's CDR3 is CASSLVGGPNTEAFF. Written as DNA, the CDR3 is TGCGCCAGCAGCTTGGTGGGGGGGCCGAACACTGAAGCTTTCTTT. Filled out from reference TRBV5-1 and TRBJ1-1, the complete variable domain reads KAGVTQTPRYLIKTRGQQVTLSCSPISGHRSVSWYQQTPGQGLQFLFEYFSETQRNKGNFPGRFSGRQFSNSRSEMNVSTLELGDSALYLCASSLVGGPNTEAFFGQGTRLTVV.

The chain uses TRBV3-1 (or the pseudogene TRBV3-2) and TRBJ1-5; the D gene is possibly TRBD1 (5 bases). Deletions cut 4 bases from V and 3 bases from J, with 13 bases between. Looked up from germline, CDR1 is LGHDT and CDR2 is YNNKEL (reference sequence). The CDR3 is made up of 15 amino acids. The CDR3 sequence: CASSRDSRANQPQHF. The CDR3 DNA is TGTGCCAGCAGCCGAGACAGCAGGGCCAATCAGCCCCAGCATTTT.

The genes are TRBV19 and TRBJ2-3; D may be TRBD1 (6 bases). The CDR3 runs to 15 residues. Trimming took 0 bases from V and 6 from J, leaving 13 bases between them. Germline V gene sequence: CDR1 LNHDA, CDR2 SQIVND (reference sequence). CDR3 protein: CASSIEAGDHDTQYF. CDR3 coding DNA: TGTGCCAGTAGTATAGAGGCAGGGGACCACGATACGCAGTATTTT.

V gene TRBV4-1 combines with J gene TRBJ1-1, with D maybe TRBD1 (5 bases). With 1 base removed from V and 11 bases from J, the gap between germline ends came to 14 bases. The CDR3 loop spans 13 amino acids. Germline V CDR1 and CDR2: MGHRA, YSYEKL. The CDR3 protein is CASSQVELGEAFF. The CDR3 region has the DNA TGCGCCAGCAGCCAAGTCGAACTGGGGGAGGCTTTCTTT.

CDR3 residues: CASAREVNSPYGYTF. CDR3 sequence (DNA): TGTGCCAGCGCCCGGGAGGTGAACAGCCCGTATGGCTACACCTTC. V and J are TRBV7-2 and TRBJ1-2; D not resolved. Trimming left V 8 bases short and J 5 bases short, with 21 bases between. This CDR3 has 15 residues. Germline CDR1 reads SGHTA; CDR2 reads FQGNSA.

V is TRBV19 and J is TRBJ2-1, with TRBD2 matching over 12 bases. This CDR3 contains 13 residues. The junction had 1 base not matched to a gene; V was cut back by 7 bases and J by 6 bases. Germline V lookup: CDR1 LNHDA, CDR2 SQIVND (reference sequence). In DNA, the CDR3 is TGTGCCAGTACTAGCGGGAGGGTCAATGAGCAGTTCTTC. Translation: CASTSGRVNEQFF. The full variable domain, rest sourced from reference TRBV19 and TRBJ2-1, is DGGITQSPKYLFRKEGQNVTLSCEQNLNHDAMYWYRQDPGQGLRLIYYSQIVNDFQKGDIAEGYSVSREKKESFPLTVTSAQKNPTAFYLCASTSGRVNEQFFGPGTRLTVL.

This sequence joins TRBV7-9 and TRBJ1-5; possible D gene TRBD1, 5 bases. CDR3 length: 17 residues. Germline V gene sequence: CDR1 SEHNR, CDR2 FQNEAQ (reference sequence). V gave up 4 bases and J gave up 7 bases, with 23 bases separating them. CDR3 amino acids: CASSSDRDGRGKQPQHF. CDR3 sequence (DNA): TGTGCCAGCAGCTCGGACCGGGACGGACGCGGGAAGCAGCCCCAGCATTTT.

This clone has only one observation. The V and J genes are TRBV6-2 or TRBV6-3 and TRBJ1-2, with TRBD1 as a possible D gene (5 bases). This CDR3 contains 18 residues. The germline V gene has CDR1 MNHEY and CDR2 SVGEGT. The V end lost 0 bases, the J end lost 4 bases, and 21 bases lay between the germline ends. As DNA, the CDR3 is TGTGCCAGCAGTTACTCGAAACAGGCGACGCGCGCGAGCTATGGCTACACCTTC. Residues: CASSYSKQATRASYGYTF.

This chain connects TRBV6-5 to TRBJ1-5, with D uncertain. Trimming stripped 0 bases from V and 1 base from J, with 7 bases between. The CDR3 has 15 amino acids. Germline values: CDR1 MNHEY, CDR2 SVGAGI. The chain's CDR3 is CASSYSGNSNQPQHF. CDR3 DNA: TGTGCCAGCAGTTACTCGGGGAACAGCAATCAGCCCCAGCATTTT.